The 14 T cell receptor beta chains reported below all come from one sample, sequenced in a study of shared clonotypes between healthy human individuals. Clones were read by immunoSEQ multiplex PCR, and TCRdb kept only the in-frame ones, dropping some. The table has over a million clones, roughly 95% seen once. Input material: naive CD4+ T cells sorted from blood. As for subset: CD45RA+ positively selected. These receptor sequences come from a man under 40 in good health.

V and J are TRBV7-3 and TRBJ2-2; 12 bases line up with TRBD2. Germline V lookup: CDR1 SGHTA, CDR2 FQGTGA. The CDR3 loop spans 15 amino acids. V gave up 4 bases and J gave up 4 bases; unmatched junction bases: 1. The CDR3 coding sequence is TGTGCCAGCAGCTCGACTAGCGGGGGCACCGGGGAGCTGTTTTTT. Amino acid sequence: CASSSTSGGTGELFF.

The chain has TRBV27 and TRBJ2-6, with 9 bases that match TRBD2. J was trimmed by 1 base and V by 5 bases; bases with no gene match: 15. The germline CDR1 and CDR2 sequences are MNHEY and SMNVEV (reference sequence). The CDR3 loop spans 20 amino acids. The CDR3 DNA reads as TGTGCCAGCAGTCACACTATAGCGGGAGCGCTGCCTTCTGGGGCCAACGTCCTGACTTTC. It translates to CASSHTIAGALPSGANVLTF.

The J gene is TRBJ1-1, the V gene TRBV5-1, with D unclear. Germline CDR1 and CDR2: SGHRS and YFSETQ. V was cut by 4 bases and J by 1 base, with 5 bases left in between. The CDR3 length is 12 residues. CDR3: CASSRTNTEAFF. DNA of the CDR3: TGCGCCAGCAGCCGAACGAACACTGAAGCTTTCTTT.

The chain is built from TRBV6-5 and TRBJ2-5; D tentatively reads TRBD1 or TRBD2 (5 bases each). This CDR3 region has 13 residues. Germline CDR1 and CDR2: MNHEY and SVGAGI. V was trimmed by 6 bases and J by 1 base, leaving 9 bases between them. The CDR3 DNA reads TGTGCCAGCAGACCTGGGGGCCAAGAGACCCAGTACTTC. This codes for CASRPGGQETQYF.

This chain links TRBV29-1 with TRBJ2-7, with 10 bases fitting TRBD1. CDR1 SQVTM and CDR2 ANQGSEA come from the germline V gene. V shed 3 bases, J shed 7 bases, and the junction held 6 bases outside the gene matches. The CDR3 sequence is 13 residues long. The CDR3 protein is CSVDPGTGEEQYF. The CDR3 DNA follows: TGCAGCGTTGACCCCGGGACAGGGGAAGAGCAGTACTTC.

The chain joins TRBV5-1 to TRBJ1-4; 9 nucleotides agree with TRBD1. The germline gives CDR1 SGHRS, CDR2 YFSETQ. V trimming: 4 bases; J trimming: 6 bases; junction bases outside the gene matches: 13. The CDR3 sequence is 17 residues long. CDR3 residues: CASSPSPTGGADEKLFF. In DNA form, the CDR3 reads TGCGCCAGCAGCCCTAGCCCTACAGGGGGCGCGGATGAAAAACTGTTTTTT.

CDR3 residues: CASRRSHRLQESEQYF. The CDR3 nucleotides read TGTGCCAGTAGACGGTCCCACAGACTCCAAGAAAGCGAGCAGTACTTC. This chain uses TRBV19 with TRBJ2-7; D is ambiguous. Looked up from germline, CDR1 is LNHDA and CDR2 is SQIVND (reference sequence). V lost 6 bases, J lost 6 bases, and 24 bases lay in between. This CDR3 has 16 amino acids.

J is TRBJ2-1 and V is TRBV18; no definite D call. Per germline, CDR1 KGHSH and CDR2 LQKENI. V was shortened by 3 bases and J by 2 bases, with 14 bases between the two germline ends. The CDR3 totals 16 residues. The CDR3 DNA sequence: TGTGCCAGCTCACCGGTCGTCCTCACCCCCTACAATGAGCAGTTCTTC. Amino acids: CASSPVVLTPYNEQFF.

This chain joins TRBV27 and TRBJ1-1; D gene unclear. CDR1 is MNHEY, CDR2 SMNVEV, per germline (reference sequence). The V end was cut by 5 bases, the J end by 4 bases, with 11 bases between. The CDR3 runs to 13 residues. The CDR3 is CASSPNARTEAFF. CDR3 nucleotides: TGTGCCAGCAGTCCTAATGCGCGCACTGAAGCTTTCTTT.

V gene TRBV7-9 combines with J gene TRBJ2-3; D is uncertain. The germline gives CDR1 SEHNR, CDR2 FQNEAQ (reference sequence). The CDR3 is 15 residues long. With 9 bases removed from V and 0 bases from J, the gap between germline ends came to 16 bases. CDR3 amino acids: CASSRSQSSTDTQYF. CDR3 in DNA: TGTGCCAGTTCAAGATCACAGAGTAGCACAGATACGCAGTATTTT.

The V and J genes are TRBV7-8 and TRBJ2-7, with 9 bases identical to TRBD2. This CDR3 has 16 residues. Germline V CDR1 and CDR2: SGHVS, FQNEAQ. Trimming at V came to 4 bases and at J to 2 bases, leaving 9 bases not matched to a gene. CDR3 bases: TGTGCCAGCAGCTCGGCGAGCCTAGCGGGGACCTACGAGCAGTACTTC. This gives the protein CASSSASLAGTYEQYF.

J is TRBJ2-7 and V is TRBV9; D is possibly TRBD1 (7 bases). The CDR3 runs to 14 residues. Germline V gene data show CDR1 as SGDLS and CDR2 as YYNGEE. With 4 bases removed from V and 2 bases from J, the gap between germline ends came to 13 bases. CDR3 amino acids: CASSPGDSPYEQYF. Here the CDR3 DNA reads TGTGCCAGCAGCCCGGGGGACAGCCCCTACGAGCAGTACTTC.

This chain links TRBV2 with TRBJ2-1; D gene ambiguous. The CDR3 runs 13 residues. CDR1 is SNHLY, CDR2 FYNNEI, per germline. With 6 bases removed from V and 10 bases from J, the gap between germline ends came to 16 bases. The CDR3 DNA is TGTGCCAGCAGCCTGAAGGTCTCTGAAGAGCAGTTCTTC. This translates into CASSLKVSEEQFF.

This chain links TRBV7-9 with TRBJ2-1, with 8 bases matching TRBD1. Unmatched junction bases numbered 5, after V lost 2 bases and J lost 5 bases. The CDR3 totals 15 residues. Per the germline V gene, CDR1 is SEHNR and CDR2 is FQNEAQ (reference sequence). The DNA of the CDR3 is TGTGCCAGCAGCTTAAGGCAGGGGGCAAACAATGAGCAGTTCTTC. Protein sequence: CASSLRQGANNEQFF.